The clone carrying this TCR beta chain was observed many times. Its antigen remains unidentified. This record comes from a study of T-cell memory formation after mild COVID-19. Study outcomes and limitations: The study found contracting CD4+ clones mainly in CM and EM and contracting CD8+ clones in EMRA. SARS-CoV-2 specificity of second-wave clones peaking day 37 was unconfirmed.

The length of the CDR3 is 13 residues. Germline CDR1 is SGHRS and CDR2 is YFSETQ. V gave up 3 bases and J gave up 6 bases, with 13 bases separating them. TCRdb ran MiXCR on the 5' RACE reads and lists one entry per CDR3 protein. The sample has some 210,000 distinct CDR3 sequences, approximately 10% seen once. This clonotype was sampled from a man younger than 35 who had mild COVID-19 (a few samples of this study predate the infection). Cell type and time point are not known. Sequencing was carried out using PBMCs or a T cell subset sorted from them (not recorded which). This chain joins TRBV5-1 and TRBJ2-7; D call uncertain. CDR3 protein: CASSSREGFEQYF. The CDR3, as DNA: TGCGCCAGCAGCTCAAGGGAAGGGTTCGAGCAGTACTTC.